The rows below give T cell receptor beta chains drawn from one sample of a study of blood T cell repertoires in COVID-19. Profiling relied on immunoSEQ multiplex PCR, and the TCRdb table lists in-frame clones only, not all of them. This sample has about 350,000 clones; about nine tenths occur once, and the top ten carry 1%. The specimen sequenced was PBMCs or T cells enriched from blood (not recorded which). The receptors originated from a woman in her twenties or thirties who had been exposed to COVID-19. The CDR3 runs from the conserved cysteine through the conserved F or W. The order of the fields is V gene, CDR3 length, D gene, J gene, clone size, CDR3 protein, CDR3 DNA. A D gene is named only where the DNA matches it firmly. Clone size is stated in some rows and not others, as once, few, many or a class when expanded.

v_call: TRBV11-2; cdr3_length: 16; d_call: TRBD1; j_call: TRBJ1-3; clone_size: .; cdr3_aa: CASSNRDRGRGNTIYF; cdr3_nt: TGTGCCAGCAGCAACCGGGACAGGGGGCGAGGAAACACCATATATTTT
v_call: TRBV11-3; cdr3_length: 17; d_call: .; j_call: TRBJ2-2; clone_size: .; cdr3_aa: CASSLPLDLTNTGELFF; cdr3_nt: TGTGCCAGCAGCTTACCGCTGGACTTAACGAACACCGGGGAGCTGTTTTTT
v_call: TRBV27; cdr3_length: 15; d_call: .; j_call: TRBJ2-1; clone_size: .; cdr3_aa: CASSPLPTGYNEQFF; cdr3_nt: TGTGCCAGCAGTCCACTCCCCACCGGTTACAATGAGCAGTTCTTC
v_call: TRBV5-8; cdr3_length: 12; d_call: .; j_call: TRBJ2-1; clone_size: .; cdr3_aa: CASSSHYNEQFF; cdr3_nt: TGTGCCAGCAGCTCACACTACAATGAGCAGTTCTTC
v_call: TRBV19; cdr3_length: 13; d_call: TRBD1; j_call: TRBJ1-2; clone_size: .; cdr3_aa: CASRTGGNYGYTF; cdr3_nt: TGTGCCAGTAGGACAGGGGGCAACTATGGCTACACCTTC
v_call: TRBV6-5; cdr3_length: 15; d_call: TRBD1; j_call: TRBJ2-1; clone_size: .; cdr3_aa: CASSRPGQPYNEQFF; cdr3_nt: TGTGCCAGCAGCCGGCCGGGACAGCCCTACAATGAGCAGTTCTTC
v_call: TRBV14; cdr3_length: 17; d_call: TRBD2; j_call: TRBJ2-1; clone_size: .; cdr3_aa: CASSFREGLAGGGEQFF; cdr3_nt: TGTGCCAGCAGCTTCAGAGAGGGGCTAGCGGGAGGGGGTGAGCAGTTCTTC
v_call: TRBV25-1; cdr3_length: 14; d_call: TRBD1; j_call: TRBJ2-3; clone_size: .; cdr3_aa: CASSGQGDTDTQYF; cdr3_nt: TGTGCCAGCTCCGGACAGGGCGACACAGATACGCAGTATTTT
v_call: TRBV11-3; cdr3_length: 14; d_call: .; j_call: TRBJ2-1; clone_size: .; cdr3_aa: CASSLRLDPNEQFF; cdr3_nt: TGTGCCAGCAGCTTAAGACTCGACCCCAATGAGCAGTTCTTC
v_call: TRBV29-1; cdr3_length: 14; d_call: TRBD2; j_call: TRBJ2-1; clone_size: .; cdr3_aa: CSVLFWGGGGRTFF; cdr3_nt: TGCAGCGTTTTGTTTTGGGGGGGTGGAGGGAGGACGTTCTTC
v_call: TRBV5-8; cdr3_length: 15; d_call: TRBD1; j_call: TRBJ2-3; clone_size: .; cdr3_aa: CASSLTGGGTDTQYF; cdr3_nt: TGTGCCAGCAGCCTGACAGGGGGAGGCACAGATACGCAGTATTTT
v_call: TRBV5-8; cdr3_length: 14; d_call: TRBD2; j_call: TRBJ2-5; clone_size: once; cdr3_aa: CASSLASGQETQYF; cdr3_nt: TGTGCCAGCAGCTTGGCTAGCGGCCAAGAGACCCAGTACTTC
v_call: TRBV12-5; cdr3_length: 17; d_call: .; j_call: TRBJ2-2; clone_size: .; cdr3_aa: CASGAGRGRDSTGELFF; cdr3_nt: TGTGCTAGTGGGGCGGGCCGAGGGCGGGATTCAACCGGGGAGCTGTTTTTT
v_call: TRBV18; cdr3_length: 13; d_call: .; j_call: TRBJ1-1; clone_size: .; cdr3_aa: CASSLKGGTEAFF; cdr3_nt: TGTGCCAGCTCACTTAAGGGGGGGACTGAAGCTTTCTTT
v_call: TRBV11-3; cdr3_length: 19; d_call: TRBD2; j_call: TRBJ2-1; clone_size: .; cdr3_aa: CASIAKGGLAGGSYNEQFF; cdr3_nt: TGTGCCAGCATCGCTAAGGGGGGACTAGCGGGAGGATCCTACAATGAGCAGTTCTTC
v_call: TRBV19; cdr3_length: 17; d_call: TRBD2; j_call: TRBJ2-5; clone_size: .; cdr3_aa: CASSTLSLAGVEETQYF; cdr3_nt: TGTGCCAGTAGTACCCTTAGTCTAGCGGGAGTTGAAGAGACCCAGTACTTC
v_call: TRBV6-6; cdr3_length: 18; d_call: TRBD2; j_call: TRBJ2-3; clone_size: once; cdr3_aa: CASSPRRLAGGSTDTQYF; cdr3_nt: TGTGCCAGCAGTCCCCGAAGACTAGCGGGAGGAAGCACAGATACGCAGTATTTT
v_call: TRBV5-1; cdr3_length: 13; d_call: .; j_call: TRBJ1-5; clone_size: few; cdr3_aa: CASSFTINQPQHF; cdr3_nt: TGCGCCAGCAGCTTTACTATAAATCAGCCCCAGCATTTT